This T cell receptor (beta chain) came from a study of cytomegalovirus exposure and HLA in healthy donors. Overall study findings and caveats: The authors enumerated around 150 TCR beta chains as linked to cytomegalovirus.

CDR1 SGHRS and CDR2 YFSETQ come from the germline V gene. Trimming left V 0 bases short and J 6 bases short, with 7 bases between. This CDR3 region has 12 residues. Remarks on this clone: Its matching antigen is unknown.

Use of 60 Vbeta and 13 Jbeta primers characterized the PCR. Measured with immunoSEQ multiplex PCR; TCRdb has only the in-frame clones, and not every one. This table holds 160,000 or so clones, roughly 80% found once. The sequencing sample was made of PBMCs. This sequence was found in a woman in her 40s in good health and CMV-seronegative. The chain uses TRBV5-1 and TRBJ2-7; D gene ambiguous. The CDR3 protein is CASSLAGPEQYF. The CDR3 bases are TGCGCCAGCAGCTTGGCGGGTCCCGAGCAGTACTTC.